The 21 T cell receptor beta chains below were found in one sample sequenced in a study of OX40 agonist ivuxolimab in advanced cancers. TCRdb's table, derived via immunoSEQ multiplex PCR, lists solely in-frame clones and lacks some. The table records around 60,000 clones, around 87% of them present only once. Here the sequenced sample was CD4+ or CD8+ T cells sorted from blood, taken in a trial of the OX40 agonist ivuxolimab. All receptors come from an adult with an advanced solid tumor such as melanoma, head and neck, liver or kidney cancer.

The chain couples TRBV5-1 to TRBJ2-7; D remains ambiguous. Looked up from germline, CDR1 is SGHRS and CDR2 is YFSETQ. Trimming took off 2 bases at V and 2 bases at J, with 14 bases between the two ends. The CDR3 runs 15 residues. The CDR3 region is CASSFRSDKTYEQYF. For the CDR3, the DNA is TGCGCCAGCAGCTTTAGGAGCGACAAAACCTACGAGCAGTACTTC.

The chain uses TRBV7-9 and TRBJ1-6; D ambiguous. The CDR3 has 16 residues. The ends were cut back, 1 base at V and 10 bases at J, with 17 bases in the middle. CDR1 SEHNR and CDR2 FQNEAQ come from the germline V gene (reference sequence). CDR3 sequence (DNA): TGTGCCAGCAGCTTAGACTTCCGAACCGACCGGTCACCCCTCCACTTT. This codes for CASSLDFRTDRSPLHF.

Only one count was recorded for this clone. The gene calls are TRBV18 and TRBJ2-5, with TRBD2 matching over 13 bases. The V gene's germline CDR1 is KGHSH and CDR2 LQKENI. Trimming removed 4 bases from V and 6 bases from J; junction bases left unmatched: 8. CDR3 length: 16 residues. DNA for the CDR3: TGTGCCAGCTCACAATGGACTAGCGGGAGTCGACAGACCCAGTACTTC. This codes for CASSQWTSGSRQTQYF.

The chain links TRBV9 to TRBJ2-3; 10 bases match TRBD2. The CDR3 is made up of 15 amino acids. The V gene end was trimmed by 4 bases and the J gene end by 2 bases; junction bases not matched to a gene: 4. The germline V gene encodes CDR1 SGDLS and CDR2 YYNGEE. The CDR3 coding sequence is TGTGCCAGCAGCTCCGGGACTAGCGACACAGATACGCAGTATTTT. It codes for CASSSGTSDTDTQYF. Using reference TRBV9 and TRBJ2-3 for the parts outside the CDR3, the full variable domain is DSGVTQTPKHLITATGQRVTLRCSPRSGDLSVYWYQQSLDQGLQFLIQYYNGEERAKGNILERFSAQQFPDLHSELNLSSLELGDSALYFCASSSGTSDTDTQYFGPGTRLTVL.

The V gene is TRBV19, the J gene TRBJ2-2; D is perhaps TRBD1 (5 bases). V was shortened by 7 bases and J by 4 bases, with 16 bases between the two germline ends. The germline V gene has CDR1 LNHDA and CDR2 SQIVND (reference sequence). The CDR3 contains 15 residues. The CDR3, as DNA: TGTGCCAGTAAGAGGCAGGGAAGAGGCACCGGGGAGCTGTTTTTT. Protein sequence: CASKRQGRGTGELFF. Complete variable domain (other parts from reference TRBV19 and TRBJ2-2): DGGITQSPKYLFRKEGQNVTLSCEQNLNHDAMYWYRQDPGQGLRLIYYSQIVNDFQKGDIAEGYSVSREKKESFPLTVTSAQKNPTAFYLCASKRQGRGTGELFFGEGSRLTVL.

A single count supports this clone. V is TRBV6-5 and J is TRBJ1-4, with D uncertain. From germline, CDR1 is MNHEY and CDR2 SVGAGI. Between the trimmed V and J ends, which lost 6 bases and 3 bases, there was a span of 14 bases. This CDR3 spans 15 amino acids. For the CDR3, the DNA is TGTGCCAGCAGATTACGTGGGTATTCTAATGAAAAACTGTTTTTT. It translates to CASRLRGYSNEKLFF.

V is TRBV9 and J is TRBJ2-5, with 9 bases aligning to TRBD2. The CDR3 extends over 17 amino acids. V shed 0 bases and J 4 bases; nucleotides not matched to a gene: 10. CDR1 is SGDLS, CDR2 YYNGEE, per germline. The CDR3 region is CASSVGGSGRIRETQYF. CDR3 in DNA: TGTGCCAGCAGCGTAGGCGGTAGCGGGAGAATTCGAGAGACCCAGTACTTC.

V gene TRBV5-1 combines with J gene TRBJ1-2, with 8 bases fitting TRBD1. The V and J ends lost 4 bases and 8 bases, in that order; junction bases with no gene match: 13. Germline values: CDR1 SGHRS, CDR2 YFSETQ. There are 15 residues in the CDR3. The CDR3 bases are TGCGCCAGCAGCCCGGCCGGACAGGGCGTAGAGGGCTACACCTTC. Amino acids: CASSPAGQGVEGYTF. Complete variable domain (other parts from reference TRBV5-1 and TRBJ1-2): KAGVTQTPRYLIKTRGQQVTLSCSPISGHRSVSWYQQTPGQGLQFLFEYFSETQRNKGNFPGRFSGRQFSNSRSEMNVSTLELGDSALYLCASSPAGQGVEGYTFGSGTRLTVV.

This clone is a singleton in its sample. This chain joins TRBV16 and TRBJ1-2; TRBD1 matches 7 bases. The CDR3 extends over 14 amino acids. V shed 2 bases, J shed 4 bases, and the junction held 4 bases outside the gene matches. Per germline, CDR1 KGHSY and CDR2 FQNENV. CDR3 bases: TGTGCCAGCAGCCAACAAGGGGGCCTCTATGGCTACACCTTC. Translated, it gives CASSQQGGLYGYTF.

V and J are TRBV29-1 and TRBJ1-4; 7 bases align to TRBD1. The CDR3 has 13 residues. Losses at the gene ends were 5 bases for V and 7 bases for J; bases not matched to a gene: 7. Germline V CDR1 and CDR2: SQVTM, ANQGSEA. Written as DNA, the CDR3 is TGCAGCGTTCGACAGGGAGTTGGTGAAAAACTGTTTTTT. This sequence encodes CSVRQGVGEKLFF.

The rearrangement uses TRBV7-9 and TRBJ2-7; 8 positions match TRBD2. From germline, CDR1 is SEHNR and CDR2 FQNEAQ (reference sequence). The CDR3 totals 16 residues. V was pared by 6 bases and J by 1 base, with 11 bases of the junction left unmatched. As DNA, the CDR3 is TGTGCCAGCAGTCTAGGGGTAGCGGGACCTTCCTACGAGCAGTACTTC. Protein product: CASSLGVAGPSYEQYF.

The V gene is TRBV5-1, the J gene TRBJ2-3, with 16 bases matching TRBD2. The V segment lost 4 bases and the J segment 0 bases; nucleotides outside the gene matches: 5. The length of the CDR3 is 18 residues. Per the germline V gene, CDR1 is SGHRS and CDR2 is YFSETQ. This CDR3 is CASSIPGLAGGSTDTQYF. The CDR3 DNA follows: TGCGCCAGCAGCATCCCGGGACTAGCGGGAGGGAGCACAGATACGCAGTATTTT.

V and J are TRBV7-9 and TRBJ2-7, with 9 bases that match TRBD2. Germline lookup yields CDR1 SEHNR and CDR2 FQNEAQ (reference sequence). The V segment lost 5 bases and the J segment 2 bases; nucleotides outside the gene matches: 13. The CDR3 contains 17 residues. CDR3 in amino acids: CASSDGLGGRGAYEQYF. The CDR3 DNA reads as TGTGCCAGCAGCGACGGCTTGGGCGGGAGGGGCGCCTACGAGCAGTACTTC.

The table lists this clone with a few counts. The chain carries TRBV7-5 and TRBJ2-3; the table's D call of TRBD2 was not tested on the DNA. TRBV7-5 is an annotated pseudogene. CDR3 length: 16 amino acids. CDR3 protein: CARSLAKGLTPDTQYF. The CDR3 nucleotides read TGTGCCAGAAGCTTAGCCAAGGGACTCACCCCAGATACGCAGTATTTT.

The CDR3 DNA reads TGTGCCAGCAGCCATTTAAGAAGGGACAAATTAGAGACCCAGTACTTC. Protein product: CASSHLRRDKLETQYF. J is TRBJ2-5 and V is TRBV14; maybe TRBD1 (6 bases). CDR1 SGHDN and CDR2 FVKESK come from the germline V gene. CDR3 length equals 16 residues. V was cut by 3 bases and J by 4 bases, with 18 bases left in between.

This clone is a singleton in its sample. The chain couples TRBV30 to TRBJ1-4; 8 bases fit TRBD1. The junction had 9 bases not matched to a gene; V was cut back by 4 bases and J by 8 bases. CDR3 length equals 14 residues. Germline CDR1 GTSNPN, CDR2 SVGIG (reference sequence). This CDR3 is CAWMLTGGREKLFF. CDR3 nucleotides: TGTGCCTGGATGCTCACAGGGGGAAGGGAAAAACTGTTTTTT.

The rearrangement joins TRBV10-3 to TRBJ1-1, with D unresolved. V lost 5 bases to trimming and J lost 0 bases, with 13 bases between them. CDR1 is ENHRY, CDR2 SYGVKD, per germline. The CDR3 extends over 15 amino acids. CDR3 region: CAISTAGRMNTEAFF. In DNA form, the CDR3 reads TGTGCCATCAGTACCGCCGGGAGAATGAACACTGAAGCTTTCTTT.

CDR3 nucleotide sequence: TGTGCCAGCAGCACGGGGCCCAGTGGTGGCTACACCTTC. This translates into CASSTGPSGGYTF. V and J are TRBV9 and TRBJ1-2; D possibly corresponds to TRBD1 (5 bases). The CDR3 runs to 13 residues. Germline V gene data show CDR1 as SGDLS and CDR2 as YYNGEE. Trimming cost V 4 bases and J 7 bases, with 14 bases left between them.

V is TRBV5-8 and J is TRBJ1-5; D is undetermined. Germline V gives CDR1 SGHTS, CDR2 YDEGEE. This CDR3 comprises 15 residues. Trimming shortened V by 2 bases and J by 0 bases, and 9 bases separated the two germline ends. CDR3: CASSLGSSSNQPQHF. The CDR3 nucleotides read TGTGCCAGCAGCTTAGGCTCTTCTAGCAATCAGCCCCAGCATTTT.

V gene TRBV15 combines with J gene TRBJ1-4; 7 bases map to TRBD1. The CDR3 sequence is 15 residues long. J was trimmed by 7 bases and V by 1 base; bases with no gene match: 6. CDR1 is LNHNV, CDR2 YYDKDF, per germline (reference sequence). CDR3 nucleotide sequence: TGTGCCACCAGCAGAGTTGACAGGGAGGGTGAAAAACTGTTTTTT. It yields the protein CATSRVDREGEKLFF.

This clone was counted only a few times. J is TRBJ2-4 and V is TRBV27; 13 bases fit TRBD2. Trimming removed 5 bases from V and 9 bases from J; junction bases left unmatched: 19. CDR1 is MNHEY and CDR2 is SMNVEV in the germline V gene (reference sequence). The CDR3 spans 19 residues. The CDR3 loop reads CASSLTPGTSGEFDRIQYF. The CDR3, as DNA: TGTGCCAGCAGTCTCACCCCCGGGACTAGCGGGGAATTTGACCGCATTCAGTACTTC.